This T cell receptor (beta chain) originates from a study of shared clonotypes between healthy human individuals. Deep-level assay runs were performed. Unsorted PBMC DNA went through sequencing on ten immunoSEQ deep assay plates. Profiling relied on immunoSEQ multiplex PCR, and the TCRdb table lists in-frame clones only, not all of them. Of about 480,000 clones listed, about three quarters are singletons. Germline CDR1 is LNHNV and CDR2 is YYDKDF (reference sequence). Unmatched junction bases numbered 7, after V lost 4 bases and J lost 4 bases. The CDR3 has 15 residues. With respect to this clone: Its antigen is undetermined.

Nashville, Tennessee was home to all donors, each a Caucasian adult. Study-level findings and limits: Measured sharing among donors was expected to vary with sequencing depth.

What was sequenced was PBMCs. The receptor comes from a woman aged 40 to 50 in good health. Some clones in this sample may be carry-over from other donors' samples. The chain combines TRBV15 with TRBJ1-5; TRBD1 matches 7 bases. The CDR3 bases are TGTGCCACCAGCACCAAGACAGGGAAAAATCAGCCCCAGCATTTT. Its translation: CATSTKTGKNQPQHF.